This entry lists 4 T cell receptor beta chains sequenced from one sample in a study of T cells in Graves' hyperthyroidism and ophthalmopathy. The source material, RNA transcripts, was used to amplify TCR beta CDR3 regions. The TCR CDR3 was amplified in a first-round RT-PCR using the HTBI primer set. TCRdb ran MiXCR on the multiplex PCR reads and lists one entry per CDR3 protein. The sample lists more than 500,000 distinct CDR3 sequences, roughly 15% occurring once. The sample comprised blood. The receptors were sampled from a woman aged 40 to 55 with Graves' ophthalmopathy.

The genes are TRBV12-3 or TRBV12-4 and TRBJ2-5; D possibly corresponds to TRBD2 (5 bases). The CDR3 consists of 12 residues. V gave up 6 bases and J gave up 5 bases, with 10 bases separating them. This CDR3 is CASRADGETQYF. The CDR3 DNA reads TGTGCCAGCAGAGCGGACGGGGAGACCCAGTACTTC.

The V and J genes are TRBV20-1 and TRBJ1-1, with D possibly TRBD1 on 5 matching bases. From germline, CDR1 is DFQATT and CDR2 SNEGSKA (reference sequence). With 4 bases removed from V and 3 bases from J, the gap between germline ends came to 12 bases. This CDR3 region has 13 residues. CDR3 nucleotide sequence: TGCAGTGCTACTCGGGGGGGAGACACTGAAGCTTTCTTT. Protein sequence: CSATRGGDTEAFF.

This clonotype was seen more than once but under ten times. This chain uses TRBV12-5 with TRBJ2-1; the match to TRBD1 covers 8 bases. This CDR3 comprises 17 residues. Germline lookup yields CDR1 LGHNT and CDR2 FRNRAP. The trim removed 1 base at V and 0 bases at J, leaving 5 bases unmatched. Here the CDR3 DNA reads TGTGCTAGTGGTTTGGGACAGGGGAGGAGCTCCTACAATGAGCAGTTCTTC. Its protein is CASGLGQGRSSYNEQFF.

This clonotype was counted a few times. J is TRBJ2-5 and V is TRBV11-2, with D perhaps matching TRBD2 (6 bases). The V end was cut by 0 bases, the J end by 6 bases, with 8 bases between. The CDR3 loop spans 13 amino acids. Germline CDR1 SGHAT, CDR2 FQNNGV. CDR3: CASSLEDYQTQYF. For the CDR3, the DNA is TGTGCCAGCAGCTTAGAGGACTACCAGACCCAGTACTTC.